A selection of T cell receptor beta chains follows, all from one sample in a study of T cells in Graves' hyperthyroidism and ophthalmopathy. TCRdb passed the multiplex PCR reads through MiXCR, listing each CDR3 protein once. Of some 340,000 distinct CDR3 sequences in the sample, roughly 13% were seen once. Sequenced sample: blood. These receptors were obtained from a woman between 40 and 55 years old with Graves' ophthalmopathy. Each CDR3 is given with its conserved first and last residue. D genes are given only for firm matches. A row's size may be missing; if present it is once, few, many or a size class.

TRBJ1-2,-,TRBV6-1,-,TGTGCCAGCAGTGAGGCAGGGTTTTATGGCCACACCTTC,CASSEAGFYGHTF
TRBJ1-5,-,TRBV12-3/TRBV12-4,many,TGTGCCAGCAGTTTGGCAGGGGGCAATCAGCCCCAGCATTTT,CASSLAGGNQPQHF
TRBJ1-1,-,TRBV12-5,many,TGTGCTAGTGGTTTGGTATTAGGGGGAGTGAACACTGAAGCTTTCTTT,CASGLVLGGVNTEAFF
TRBJ2-3,-,TRBV19,once,TGTGCCAGTAGTATTATAGCCACAGATACGCAGTATTTT,CASSIIATDTQYF
TRBJ2-7,-,TRBV28,many,TGTGCCAGCAGTTTATCGCTGGGGCGGTACGAGCAGTACTTC,CASSLSLGRYEQYF
TRBJ1-1,-,TRBV5-1,many,TGCGCCAGCAGCTTCGGGAGTTTTGGGACTGAAGCTTTCTTT,CASSFGSFGTEAFF
TRBJ2-1,TRBD2,TRBV12-3/TRBV12-4,many,TGTGCCACCAGGCGGGAGCGATACAATGAGCAGTTCTTC,CATRRERYNEQFF
TRBJ2-7,TRBD1,TRBV30,many,TGTGCCTGGGGGACAGGGAATGGCTACGAGCAGTACTTC,CAWGTGNGYEQYF
TRBJ1-5,-,TRBV15,many,TGTGCCACCACATGGGGGATCGGTCAGCCCCAGCATTTT,CATTWGIGQPQHF
TRBJ2-5,TRBD2,TRBV11-2,many,TGTGCCAGCAGCTTCGGGACTCGCGGGGGGGCTGAGACCCAGTACTTC,CASSFGTRGGAETQYF
TRBJ1-2,-,TRBV7-2,-,TGTGCCAGCAGCTTACTCCGGGATGGCTACACCTTC,CASSLLRDGYTF
TRBJ1-1,-,TRBV12-3/TRBV12-4,-,TGTGCCAGCAGCTCCGGAGCTGGTTCGAAGACTGAAGCTTTCTTT,CASSSGAGSKTEAFF
TRBJ2-1,TRBD1,TRBV2,-,TGTGCCAGCAGGGTTGACAGGGTTAGTGATGAGCAGTTCTTC,CASRVDRVSDEQFF
TRBJ1-2,-,TRBV6-1,-,TGTGCCAGCAGGGACCTAGGGGCGGATGGCTACACCTTC,CASRDLGADGYTF
TRBJ2-7,-,TRBV30,-,TGTGCCTGGAGTGCCAGGGAAGAGCAGTACTTC,CAWSAREEQYF
TRBJ2-3,-,TRBV28,-,TGTGCCAGCAGATGGACAACTAGGAAGGATACGCAGTATTTT,CASRWTTRKDTQYF
TRBJ1-5,TRBD1,TRBV7-8,few,TGTGCCAGCAGCTCATACCCGGGACAGGGAGTTCAGCCCCAGCATTTT,CASSSYPGQGVQPQHF
TRBJ1-1,TRBD1,TRBV10-3,-,TGTGCCATCAGTGAGGCGAGGGGGCCTGAAGCTTTCTTT,CAISEARGPEAFF
TRBJ2-2,TRBD1,TRBV30,few,TGTGCCTGGAGCACAGGGGGACTCGACGGGGAGCTGTTTTTT,CAWSTGGLDGELFF
TRBJ2-5,-,TRBV19,-,TGTGCCAGTAGTGCGATCCAAGAGACCCAGTACTTC,CASSAIQETQYF
TRBJ1-2,TRBD1,TRBV14,-,TGTGCCAGCAGCATGGACAGGAACTATGGCTACACCTTC,CASSMDRNYGYTF
TRBJ1-1,-,TRBV2,many,TGTGCCAGCACCATAAGCCCCCCGGGGGCGCCGACTGAAGCTTTCTTT,CASTISPPGAPTEAFF
TRBJ2-3,TRBD2,TRBV28,many,TGTGCCAGCAGTACCCGACTAGCGGGAGATACGCAGTATTTT,CASSTRLAGDTQYF
TRBJ1-1,-,TRBV20-1,-,TGCAGTGCTAAAATAGGGAGTGAAGCTTTCTTT,CSAKIGSEAFF
TRBJ2-5,-,TRBV2,many,TGTGCCAGCAGTGAAACGTTCGGGGCAGGCGACGAGACCCAGTACTTC,CASSETFGAGDETQYF
TRBJ2-2,-,TRBV7-8,few,TGTGCCAGCACACCCCGCGTTGGGTCGAACACCGGGGAGCTGTTTTTT,CASTPRVGSNTGELFF
TRBJ2-5,-,TRBV27,many,TGTGCCAGCAGTTCTTTAGACATACAAGAGACCCAGTACTTC,CASSSLDIQETQYF
TRBJ1-1,TRBD1,TRBV12-3/TRBV12-4,many,TGTGCCAGCAGCCCCCGGAGCCTACAGGGGGTCACTGAAGCTTTCTTT,CASSPRSLQGVTEAFF
TRBJ2-1,-,TRBV25-1,few,TGTGCCAGCAGTGAACCCTACAGGGGCGGGAAGGATGAGCAGTTCTTC,CASSEPYRGGKDEQFF
TRBJ2-7,TRBD2,TRBV27,many,TGTGCCAGCAGTTTTTCTACTAGCGGGAGGAGAGAGCAGTACTTC,CASSFSTSGRREQYF
TRBJ2-1,-,TRBV12-3/TRBV12-4,many,TGTGCCATAACGTCGGGGGGCCTGGGATATGAGCAGTTCTTC,CAITSGGLGYEQFF
TRBJ2-2,TRBD1,TRBV27,many,TGTGCCAGCAGATTGGGACAGGTCACCGGGGAGCTGTTTTTT,CASRLGQVTGELFF
TRBJ2-7,TRBD2,TRBV28,-,TGTGCCAGCAAGGGGGGGCGGGAGGCCCACGAGCAGTACTTC,CASKGGREAHEQYF
TRBJ1-5,TRBD1,TRBV20-1,many,TGCAGTGCAACGGACAGGGACCAGCCCCAGCATTTT,CSATDRDQPQHF
TRBJ2-3,TRBD1,TRBV13,-,TGTGCCAGCAGCCCTATCGACAGGGTCCGCACAGATACGCAGTATTTT,CASSPIDRVRTDTQYF
TRBJ2-7,-,TRBV11-2,many,TGTGCCAGCAGCCTCGACAGTTCCTACGAGCAGTACTTC,CASSLDSSYEQYF
TRBJ1-1,-,TRBV5-1,-,TGCGCCAGCAGCTTGGCTAGCGGGGGTACTTTCTTT,CASSLASGGTFF
TRBJ1-3,-,TRBV7-6,few,TGTGCCAGCAGCTTAGCAGCTCAGTACTCTGGAAACACCATATATTTT,CASSLAAQYSGNTIYF
TRBJ1-5,TRBD1,TRBV20-1,many,TGCAGTGCTAGACGGACAGGGAATCAGCCCCAGCATTTT,CSARRTGNQPQHF
TRBJ2-7,-,TRBV6-1,many,TGTGCCAGCAGCCTGACACCGTCACACGAGCAGTACTTC,CASSLTPSHEQYF
TRBJ2-1,TRBD2,TRBV7-9,-,TGTGCCAGCAGCCCGGGGGCTAGCGGGACCTACAATGAGCAGTTCTTC,CASSPGASGTYNEQFF
TRBJ1-6,TRBD1,TRBV2,many,TGTGCCAGCAGTGGGGAGGACAGGGTCAGATCACCCCTCCACTTT,CASSGEDRVRSPLHF
TRBJ1-5,-,TRBV6-1,many,TGTGCCAGCAACTCGGGGAATAGCAATCAGCCCCAGCATTTT,CASNSGNSNQPQHF
TRBJ2-3,TRBD2,TRBV12-3/TRBV12-4,-,TGTGCCAGCAGTGTTTTGACTAGCGGGGGTGATACGCAGTATTTT,CASSVLTSGGDTQYF
TRBJ2-7,TRBD2,TRBV6-2/TRBV6-3,many,TGTGCCAGCAGTTCCCCCCTAGCGGGGTACCACGAGCAGTACTTC,CASSSPLAGYHEQYF
TRBJ2-1,-,TRBV20-1,many,TGCAGTGCTAGGCGTCAGTTCAATGAGCAGTTCTTC,CSARRQFNEQFF
TRBJ1-5,-,TRBV5-6,-,TGTGCCAGCAGCTTTCTGACCGACAGCAATCAGCCCCAGCATTTT,CASSFLTDSNQPQHF
TRBJ2-7,-,TRBV6-1,many,TGTGCCAGCAGTGATGGCTTCTACGAGCAGTACTTC,CASSDGFYEQYF
TRBJ1-2,TRBD1,TRBV20-1,few,TGCAGTGCTAGTGATCATCCGGCCGGGACAGGGTACGGGGGCTACACCTTC,CSASDHPAGTGYGGYTF
TRBJ1-2,-,TRBV10-3,many,TGTGCCATCAGTCCACACAGGGATGGCTACACCTTC,CAISPHRDGYTF
TRBJ2-2,-,TRBV11-2,many,TGTGCCAGCAGCCCCCGCGGCGGGGAGCTGTTTTTT,CASSPRGGELFF
TRBJ2-7,-,TRBV7-8,-,TGTGCCAGCAGCTCCGGGGGTAGCGGATCGTACGAGCAGTACTTC,CASSSGGSGSYEQYF
TRBJ2-7,-,TRBV3-1,many,TGTGCCAGCAGCCAAGGTTTCGGGGGCGAGCAGTACTTC,CASSQGFGGEQYF
TRBJ2-3,-,TRBV7-2,many,TGTGCCAGCAGCTTCCGGGACGGCTACACAGATACGCAGTATTTT,CASSFRDGYTDTQYF
TRBJ1-1,-,TRBV5-8,many,TGTGCCAGCAGCTTGGCACCGGTGGGGACTGAAGCTTTCTTT,CASSLAPVGTEAFF
TRBJ1-2,-,TRBV28,many,TGTGCCACTACGGGTGCCGGGAAGGCGGGGGGCTACACCTTC,CATTGAGKAGGYTF
TRBJ2-2,TRBD1,TRBV6-5,many,TGTGCCAGCAGTTACTCAATGGGTCTCGGGACAGCGAACACCGGGGAGCTGTTTTTT,CASSYSMGLGTANTGELFF
TRBJ1-1,TRBD1,TRBV30,-,TGTGCCTGGGGGGACAGGGTTGAAGCTTTCTTT,CAWGDRVEAFF